The 23 T cell receptor beta chains reported below all come from one sample, sequenced in a study of T cells after yellow fever vaccination. TCRdb redid the calling of the 5' RACE reads with MiXCR, one entry per CDR3 protein. The sample includes nearly 350,000 distinct CDR3 sequences, 7% to 9% of them seen just once. The source was PBMCs, collected about 49 days after the first yellow fever vaccination. The source of these receptors is a man younger than 30 who received the YFV17D yellow fever vaccine.

This clonotype was seen many times. This sequence joins TRBV4-1 and TRBJ1-3; D unresolved. This CDR3 region has 12 residues. Germline CDR1 reads MGHRA; CDR2 reads YSYEKL. V lost 0 bases and J lost 6, with 3 bases in between. For the CDR3, the DNA is TGCGCCAGCAGCCAAGATGCAAACACCATATATTTT. This encodes CASSQDANTIYF.

This clonotype was detected ten times or more. The J gene is TRBJ2-1, the V gene TRBV10-3, with 12 bases that match TRBD2. The germline V gene has CDR1 ENHRY and CDR2 SYGVKD. The CDR3 contains 15 residues. V shed 0 bases and J 8 bases; nucleotides not matched to a gene: 2. The CDR3 protein is CAISESSSGGDEQFF. The CDR3 region has the DNA TGTGCCATCAGTGAGTCGTCTAGCGGGGGGGATGAGCAGTTCTTC.

The chain uses TRBV20-1 and TRBJ2-5; a weak D match, TRBD1 (6 bases). The CDR3 extends over 16 amino acids. Germline CDR1 reads DFQATT; CDR2 reads SNEGSKA (reference sequence). V was pared by 4 bases and J by 1 base, with 19 bases between. CDR3 sequence reads: CSAIDPTGRVQETQYF. DNA of the CDR3: TGCAGTGCTATTGACCCGACAGGTCGAGTCCAAGAGACCCAGTACTTC.

In its sample, this clonotype was seen a few times. This sequence joins TRBV6-5 and TRBJ2-7, with 9 bases that match TRBD1. This CDR3 has 12 residues. V was clipped by 6 bases and J by 7 bases; unmatched bases: 4. Germline CDR1 and CDR2: MNHEY and SVGAGI. The CDR3 nucleotides read TGTGCCAGCAGACAGGGGGCAAAAGAGCAGTACTTC. The encoded protein is CASRQGAKEQYF.

This clonotype has only a few counts. This chain connects TRBV3-1 to TRBJ2-1; TRBD1 might be the D (6 bases). The CDR3 is made up of 15 amino acids. Germline V gene lookup returns CDR1 LGHDT and CDR2 YNNKEL (reference sequence). Trimming took 0 bases from V and 6 from J, leaving 12 bases between them. CDR3 amino acids: CASSQDQGTLNEQFF. The CDR3 nucleotides are TGTGCCAGCAGCCAAGATCAGGGGACCCTCAATGAGCAGTTCTTC.

The sample holds a few counts of this clonotype. The V gene is TRBV12-3 or TRBV12-4, the J gene TRBJ1-5; D gene unclear. Trimming took 2 bases from V and 7 from J, leaving 21 bases between them. CDR3 length equals 17 residues. The CDR3 protein is CASSLRHGTRIGQPQHF. DNA of the CDR3: TGTGCCAGCAGTTTACGTCACGGAACACGGATAGGACAGCCCCAGCATTTT.

This clonotype was counted only a few times. The chain has TRBV29-1 and TRBJ2-7; possible D gene TRBD1, 5 bases. V gave up 1 base and J gave up 2 bases, with 12 bases separating them. CDR1 is SQVTM, CDR2 ANQGSEA, per germline. The CDR3 covers 14 residues. The CDR3 DNA reads as TGCAGCGTTGAAGGGTGGCAGGGTACCTACGAGCAGTACTTC. Translated: CSVEGWQGTYEQYF.

The chain couples TRBV12-3 or TRBV12-4 to TRBJ2-3; tentatively, D is TRBD2 (6 bases). CDR3 size: 14 residues. With 9 bases removed from V and 3 bases from J, the gap between germline ends came to 16 bases. CDR3 loop: CASLVAGNTDTQYF. As DNA, the CDR3 is TGTGCCAGTTTGGTTGCGGGGAATACAGATACGCAGTATTTT.

The genes are TRBV5-1 and TRBJ2-1; D not resolved. Germline values: CDR1 SGHRS, CDR2 YFSETQ. This CDR3 contains 15 residues. V lost 4 bases and J lost 8, with 19 bases in between. CDR3 sequence: CASSTEHAIRDEQFF. CDR3 nucleotides: TGCGCCAGCAGCACCGAACACGCAATTCGGGATGAGCAGTTCTTC.

V gene TRBV7-8 combines with J gene TRBJ1-5; 7 nucleotides line up with TRBD1. Looked up from germline, CDR1 is SGHVS and CDR2 is FQNEAQ. V shed 4 bases and J 0 bases; nucleotides not matched to a gene: 9. This CDR3 comprises 17 residues. The CDR3 DNA reads TGTGCCAGCAGCTCGCTGGACAGGTTCTATAGCAATCAGCCCCAGCATTTT. This sequence encodes CASSSLDRFYSNQPQHF.

This clonotype was seen only a few times. The gene calls are TRBV10-3 and TRBJ2-1; D is ambiguous. V lost 3 bases and J 6 bases, leaving 6 bases between the germline ends. Germline lookup yields CDR1 ENHRY and CDR2 SYGVKD. The CDR3 sequence is 12 residues long. The DNA for the CDR3 is TGTGCCATCAGTGAAGGGTTCAATGAGCAGTTCTTC. It is translated as CAISEGFNEQFF.

This clonotype occurred a few times. The chain links TRBV11-2 to TRBJ1-2; 12 bases are a match to TRBD1. Germline V CDR1 and CDR2: SGHAT, FQNNGV. The CDR3 contains 19 residues. J gave up 4 bases and V 4 bases, and 16 bases lay outside the gene matches. The CDR3 here is CASSSLMNPGTGGAYGYTF. For the CDR3, the DNA is TGTGCCAGCAGCTCTCTAATGAACCCCGGGACAGGGGGCGCCTATGGCTACACCTTC.

This clonotype was observed a handful of times. The chain employs TRBV4-3 and TRBJ1-6; 7 bases fit TRBD1. Germline V lookup: CDR1 LGHNA, CDR2 YSLEER. V was pared by 3 bases and J by 8 bases, with 4 bases of the junction left unmatched. The CDR3 sequence is 14 residues long. The CDR3, as DNA: TGCGCCAGCAGCCAGACAGGGTTCTATTCACCCCTCCACTTT. Amino acids: CASSQTGFYSPLHF.

This clonotype was seen at least ten times. The chain is built from TRBV21-1 and TRBJ1-1. TRBV21-1 is an annotated pseudogene. This CDR3 contains 11 residues. The CDR3 nucleotides are TGTGCCAGCAGTACCGACACTGAAGCTTTCTTT. This gives the protein CASSTDTEAFF.

In this sample, this clonotype turned up a few times. The V call is TRBV12-3 or TRBV12-4, the J call TRBJ2-5, with D perhaps TRBD1 or TRBD2 (6 bases each). This CDR3 has 16 residues. V was clipped by 5 bases and J by 1 base, with 17 bases between them. CDR3 sequence: CASSPQWGALQETQYF. The CDR3 nucleotides read TGTGCCAGCAGTCCCCAATGGGGGGCCCTCCAAGAGACCCAGTACTTC.

This rearrangement joins TRBV7-3 to TRBJ2-1; D is perhaps TRBD1 (5 bases). The CDR3 has 19 amino acids. The germline gives CDR1 SGHTA, CDR2 FQGTGA. The ends were cut back, 7 bases at V and 2 bases at J, with 27 bases in the middle. This chain's CDR3 is CASIPEAVAGKGTYNEQFF. The CDR3 DNA is TGTGCCAGCATCCCCGAGGCGGTTGCAGGGAAGGGGACCTACAATGAGCAGTTCTTC.

This clonotype showed up just a few times. This chain connects TRBV7-3 to TRBJ2-1; 8 bases line up with TRBD2. Germline CDR1 is SGHTA and CDR2 is FQGTGA. CDR3 length: 16 amino acids. J gave up 7 bases and V 3 bases, and 11 bases lay outside the gene matches. This chain's CDR3 is CASSFSSSGGGNEQFF. CDR3 DNA sequence: TGTGCCAGCAGCTTTTCGTCCAGCGGGGGCGGAAATGAGCAGTTCTTC. Full variable domain (outside the CDR3, taken from reference TRBV7-3 and TRBJ2-1): GAGVSQTPSNKVTEKGKYVELRCDPISGHTALYWYRQSLGQGPEFLIYFQGTGAADDSGLPNDRFFAVRPEGSVSTLKIQRTERGDSAVYLCASSFSSSGGGNEQFFGPGTRLTVL.

This clonotype was picked up a small number of times. This chain connects TRBV14 to TRBJ2-5; TRBD1 matches at 7 bases. The CDR3 has 15 residues. The V gene's germline CDR1 is SGHDN and CDR2 FVKESK. With V trimmed by 1 base and J by 5 bases, 7 bases remained unmatched. The CDR3: CASSQATGVEETQYF. The CDR3 DNA reads TGTGCCAGCAGCCAAGCAACAGGGGTGGAGGAGACCCAGTACTTC.

This clonotype has a handful of counts. V and J are TRBV19 and TRBJ2-5; D is uncertain. The CDR3 is made up of 15 amino acids. Trimming took off 5 bases at V and 3 bases at J, with 16 bases between the two ends. The germline CDR1 and CDR2 sequences are LNHDA and SQIVND (reference sequence). The CDR3 here is CASSFPGRLEETQYF. CDR3 coding DNA: TGTGCCAGTAGTTTTCCCGGACGATTAGAAGAGACCCAGTACTTC.

This clonotype came up a few times. This sequence joins TRBV19 and TRBJ1-1; 9 bases are shared with TRBD1. There are 18 residues in the CDR3. Germline V gene data show CDR1 as LNHDA and CDR2 as SQIVND (reference sequence). V gave up 7 bases and J gave up 7 bases; unmatched junction bases: 22. CDR3: CASMEDRGRQGREGEAFF. CDR3 nucleotides: TGTGCCAGTATGGAGGACAGGGGCCGGCAGGGGAGGGAGGGTGAAGCTTTCTTT.

This clonotype was found a few times. The chain couples TRBV20-1 to TRBJ2-1; 8 nucleotides agree with TRBD2. Germline V lookup: CDR1 DFQATT, CDR2 SNEGSKA (reference sequence). This CDR3 spans 14 amino acids. V gave up 3 bases and J gave up 3 bases; unmatched junction bases: 4. This chain's CDR3 is CSASKLAVYNEQFF. The CDR3 DNA is TGCAGTGCTAGTAAACTAGCGGTCTACAATGAGCAGTTCTTC.

The J gene is TRBJ2-2, the V gene TRBV9; 7 nucleotides align to TRBD1. The CDR3 length is 15 residues. V lost 0 bases, J lost 5 bases, and 4 bases stayed unmatched. Germline CDR1 is SGDLS and CDR2 is YYNGEE. CDR3 loop: CASSVEGAQTGELFF. The CDR3, as DNA: TGTGCCAGCAGCGTAGAGGGGGCGCAGACCGGGGAGCTGTTTTTT.

As regards this clonotype: A much larger clone differs by one base, so this may be a read error. V usage is TRBV5-6 and J usage is TRBJ2-7; the match to TRBD1 covers 7 bases. Germline CDR1 and CDR2: SGHDT and YYEEEE. With V trimmed by 4 bases and J by 4 bases, 5 bases remained unmatched. The CDR3 length is 13 residues. The CDR3 DNA follows: TGTGCCAGCAGCGGGGGACAGAGATACGAGCAGTACTTC. It encodes CASSGGQRYEQYF.